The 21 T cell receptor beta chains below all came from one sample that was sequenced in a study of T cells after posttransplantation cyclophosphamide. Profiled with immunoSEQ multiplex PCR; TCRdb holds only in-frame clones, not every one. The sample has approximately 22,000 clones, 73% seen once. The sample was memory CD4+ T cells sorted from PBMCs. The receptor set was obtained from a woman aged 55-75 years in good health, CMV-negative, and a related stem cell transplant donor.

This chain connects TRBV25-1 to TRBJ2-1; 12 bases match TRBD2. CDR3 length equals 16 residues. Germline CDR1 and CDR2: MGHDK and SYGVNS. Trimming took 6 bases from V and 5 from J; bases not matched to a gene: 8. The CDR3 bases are TGTGCCAGCAGACACCGACTAGCGGGAGCTAACAATGAGCAGTTCTTC. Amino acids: CASRHRLAGANNEQFF.

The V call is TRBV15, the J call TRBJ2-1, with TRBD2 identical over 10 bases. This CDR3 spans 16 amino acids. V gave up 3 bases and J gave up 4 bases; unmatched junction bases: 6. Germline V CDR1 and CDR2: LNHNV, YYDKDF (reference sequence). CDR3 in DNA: TGTGCCACCAGCAGGCTTCTAGCGGGAGAGTACAATGAGCAGTTCTTC. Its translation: CATSRLLAGEYNEQFF.

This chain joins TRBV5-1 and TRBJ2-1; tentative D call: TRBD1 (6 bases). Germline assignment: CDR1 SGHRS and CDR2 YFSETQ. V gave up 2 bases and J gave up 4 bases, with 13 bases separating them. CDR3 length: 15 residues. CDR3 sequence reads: CASSFDRPEYNEQFF. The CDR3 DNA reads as TGCGCCAGCAGCTTCGACAGGCCAGAATACAATGAGCAGTTCTTC.

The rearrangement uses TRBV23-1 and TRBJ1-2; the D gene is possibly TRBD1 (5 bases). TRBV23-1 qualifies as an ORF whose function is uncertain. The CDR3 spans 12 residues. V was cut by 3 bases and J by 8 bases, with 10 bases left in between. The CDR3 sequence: CASSHPGGGYTF. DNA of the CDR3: TGCGCCAGCAGTCACCCCGGGGGAGGCTACACCTTC.

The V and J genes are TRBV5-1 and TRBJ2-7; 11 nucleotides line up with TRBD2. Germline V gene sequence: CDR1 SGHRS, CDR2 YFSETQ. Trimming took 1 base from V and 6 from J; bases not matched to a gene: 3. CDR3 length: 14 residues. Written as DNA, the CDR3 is TGCGCCAGCAGCTTGACTAGCGGGAGTACCGAGCAGTACTTC. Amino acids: CASSLTSGSTEQYF. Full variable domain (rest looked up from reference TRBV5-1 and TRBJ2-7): KAGVTQTPRYLIKTRGQQVTLSCSPISGHRSVSWYQQTPGQGLQFLFEYFSETQRNKGNFPGRFSGRQFSNSRSEMNVSTLELGDSALYLCASSLTSGSTEQYFGPGTRLTVT.

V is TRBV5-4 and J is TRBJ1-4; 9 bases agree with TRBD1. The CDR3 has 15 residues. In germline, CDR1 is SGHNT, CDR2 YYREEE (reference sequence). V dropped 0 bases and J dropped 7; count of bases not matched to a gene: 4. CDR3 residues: CASSLEGTGFEKLFF. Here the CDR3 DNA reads TGTGCCAGCAGCTTGGAGGGGACAGGGTTTGAAAAACTGTTTTTT. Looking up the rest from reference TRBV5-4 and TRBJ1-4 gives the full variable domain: ETGVTQSPTHLIKTRGQQVTLRCSSQSGHNTVSWYQQALGQGPQFIFQYYREEENGRGNFPPRFSGLQFPNYSSELNVNALELDDSALYLCASSLEGTGFEKLFFGSGTQLSVL.

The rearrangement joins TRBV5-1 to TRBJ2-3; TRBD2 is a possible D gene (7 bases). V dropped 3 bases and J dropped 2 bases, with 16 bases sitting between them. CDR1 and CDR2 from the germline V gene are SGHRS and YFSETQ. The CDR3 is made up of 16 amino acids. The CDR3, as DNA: TGCGCCAGCAGCTGGGGGGCTAGCGGTGTCACAGATACGCAGTATTTT. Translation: CASSWGASGVTDTQYF.

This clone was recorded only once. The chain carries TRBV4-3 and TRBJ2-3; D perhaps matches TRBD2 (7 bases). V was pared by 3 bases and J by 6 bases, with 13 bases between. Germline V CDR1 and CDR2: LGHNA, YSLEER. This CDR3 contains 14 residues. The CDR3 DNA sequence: TGCGCCAGCAGCCAGGCGGGGGCCGGGGATACGCAGTATTTT. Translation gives CASSQAGAGDTQYF.

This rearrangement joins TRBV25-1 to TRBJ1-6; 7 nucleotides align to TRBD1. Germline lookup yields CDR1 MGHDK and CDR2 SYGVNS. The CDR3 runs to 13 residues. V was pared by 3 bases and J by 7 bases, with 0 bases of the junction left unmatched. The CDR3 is CASSDRGNSPLHF. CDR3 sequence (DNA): TGTGCCAGCAGTGACAGGGGGAATTCACCCCTCCACTTT.

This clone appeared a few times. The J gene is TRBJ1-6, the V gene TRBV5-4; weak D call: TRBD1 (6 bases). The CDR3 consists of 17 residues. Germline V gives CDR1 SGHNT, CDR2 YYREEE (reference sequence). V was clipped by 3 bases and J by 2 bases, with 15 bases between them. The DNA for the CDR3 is TGTGCCAGCAGCTCTGGACAGTTAGGGACCTATAATTCACCCCTCCACTTT. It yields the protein CASSSGQLGTYNSPLHF.

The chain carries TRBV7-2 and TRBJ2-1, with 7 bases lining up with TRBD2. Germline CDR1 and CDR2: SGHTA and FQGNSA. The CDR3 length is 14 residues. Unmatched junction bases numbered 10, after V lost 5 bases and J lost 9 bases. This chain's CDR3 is CASSPGLGRSEQFF. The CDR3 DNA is TGTGCCAGCAGCCCCGGACTAGGGAGGAGTGAGCAGTTCTTC.

CDR3 loop: CASGTGNTEAFF. The DNA of the CDR3 is TGTGCCAGCGGGACAGGGAACACTGAAGCTTTCTTT. The rearrangement uses TRBV2 and TRBJ1-1; 8 positions match TRBD1. The V segment lost 8 bases and the J segment 1 base; nucleotides outside the gene matches: 0. Per the germline V gene, CDR1 is SNHLY and CDR2 is FYNNEI. This CDR3 region has 12 residues.

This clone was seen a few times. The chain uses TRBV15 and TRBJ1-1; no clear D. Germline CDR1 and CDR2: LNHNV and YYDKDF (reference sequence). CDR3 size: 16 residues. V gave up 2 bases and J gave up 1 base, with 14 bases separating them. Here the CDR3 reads CATSRHPWRENTEAFF. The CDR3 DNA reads TGTGCCACCAGCAGACATCCCTGGAGGGAGAACACTGAAGCTTTCTTT. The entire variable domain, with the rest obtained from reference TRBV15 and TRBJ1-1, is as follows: DAMVIQNPRYQVTQFGKPVTLSCSQTLNHNVMYWYQQKSSQAPKLLFHYYDKDFNNEADTPDNFQSRRPNTSFCFLDIRSPGLGDTAMYLCATSRHPWRENTEAFFGQGTRLTVV.

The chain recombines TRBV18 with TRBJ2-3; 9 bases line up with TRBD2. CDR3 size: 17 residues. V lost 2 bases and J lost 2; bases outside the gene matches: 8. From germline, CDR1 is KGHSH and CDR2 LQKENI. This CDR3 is CASSPTPGTSFTDTQYF. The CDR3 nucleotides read TGTGCCAGCTCACCAACCCCCGGGACTAGCTTCACAGATACGCAGTATTTT.

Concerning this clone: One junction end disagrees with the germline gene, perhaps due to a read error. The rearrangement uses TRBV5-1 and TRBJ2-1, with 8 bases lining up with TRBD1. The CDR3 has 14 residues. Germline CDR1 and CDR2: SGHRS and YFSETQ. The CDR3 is CASSLSDRGPNAVF. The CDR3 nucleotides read TGCGCCAGCAGCTTAAGCGACAGGGGACCGAATGCGGTCTTC.

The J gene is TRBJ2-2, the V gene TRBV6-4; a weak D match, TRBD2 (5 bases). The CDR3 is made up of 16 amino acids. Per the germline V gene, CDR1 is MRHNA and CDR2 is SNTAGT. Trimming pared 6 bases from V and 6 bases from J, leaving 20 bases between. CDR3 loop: CASSVFTRRDSGELFF. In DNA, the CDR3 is TGTGCCAGCAGCGTATTTACTAGGAGAGACTCCGGGGAGCTGTTTTTT.

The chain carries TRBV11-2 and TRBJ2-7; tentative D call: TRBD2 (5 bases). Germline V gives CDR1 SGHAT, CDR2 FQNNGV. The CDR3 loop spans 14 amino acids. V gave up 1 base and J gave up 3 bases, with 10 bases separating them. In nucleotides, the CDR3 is TGTGCCAGCAGCTTAGGTCTAGCCATCTACGAGCAGTACTTC. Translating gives CASSLGLAIYEQYF.

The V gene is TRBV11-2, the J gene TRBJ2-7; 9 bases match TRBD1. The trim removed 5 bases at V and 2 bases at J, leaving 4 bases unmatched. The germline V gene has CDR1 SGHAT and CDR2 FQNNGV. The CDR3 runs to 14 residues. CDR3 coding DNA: TGTGCCAGCAGCAGACAGGGGGGCCCCTACGAGCAGTACTTC. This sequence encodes CASSRQGGPYEQYF.

The CDR3: CASSFITGGYTF. For the CDR3, the DNA is TGTGCCAGCAGCTTTATAACAGGGGGCTACACCTTC. This rearrangement joins TRBV5-5 to TRBJ1-2; TRBD1 is a possible D gene (6 bases). Trimming removed 2 bases at V and 8 bases at J, with 10 bases between. CDR3 length: 12 residues. Germline values: CDR1 SGHKS, CDR2 YYEKEE (reference sequence).

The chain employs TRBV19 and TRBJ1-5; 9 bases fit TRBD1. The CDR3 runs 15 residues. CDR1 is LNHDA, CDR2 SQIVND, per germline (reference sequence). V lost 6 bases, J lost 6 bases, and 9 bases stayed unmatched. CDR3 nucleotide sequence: TGTGCCAGTAGCCCGGACAGGGGATCTTCTCAGCCCCAGCATTTT. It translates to CASSPDRGSSQPQHF.

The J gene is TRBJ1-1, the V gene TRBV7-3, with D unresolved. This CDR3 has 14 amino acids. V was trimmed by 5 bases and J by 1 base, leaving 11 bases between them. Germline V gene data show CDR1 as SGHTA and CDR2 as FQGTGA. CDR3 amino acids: CASSPTAQNTEAFF. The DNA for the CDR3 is TGTGCCAGCAGCCCCACAGCTCAGAACACTGAAGCTTTCTTT. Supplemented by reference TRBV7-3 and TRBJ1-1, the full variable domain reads GAGVSQTPSNKVTEKGKYVELRCDPISGHTALYWYRQSLGQGPEFLIYFQGTGAADDSGLPNDRFFAVRPEGSVSTLKIQRTERGDSAVYLCASSPTAQNTEAFFGQGTRLTVV.